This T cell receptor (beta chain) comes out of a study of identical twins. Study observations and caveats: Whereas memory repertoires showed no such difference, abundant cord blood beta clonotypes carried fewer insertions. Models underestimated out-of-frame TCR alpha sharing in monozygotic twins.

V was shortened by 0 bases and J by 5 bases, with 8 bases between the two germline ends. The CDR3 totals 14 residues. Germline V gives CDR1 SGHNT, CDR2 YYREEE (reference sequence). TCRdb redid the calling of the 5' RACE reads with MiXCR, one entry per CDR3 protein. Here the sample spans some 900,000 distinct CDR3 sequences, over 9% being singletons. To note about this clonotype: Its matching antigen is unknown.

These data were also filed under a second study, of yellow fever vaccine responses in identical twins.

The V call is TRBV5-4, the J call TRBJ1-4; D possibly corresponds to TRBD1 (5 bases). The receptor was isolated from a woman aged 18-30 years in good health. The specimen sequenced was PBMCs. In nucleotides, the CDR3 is TGTGCCAGCAGCTTGGGACAGAGGAATGAAAAACTGTTTTTT. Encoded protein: CASSLGQRNEKLFF.